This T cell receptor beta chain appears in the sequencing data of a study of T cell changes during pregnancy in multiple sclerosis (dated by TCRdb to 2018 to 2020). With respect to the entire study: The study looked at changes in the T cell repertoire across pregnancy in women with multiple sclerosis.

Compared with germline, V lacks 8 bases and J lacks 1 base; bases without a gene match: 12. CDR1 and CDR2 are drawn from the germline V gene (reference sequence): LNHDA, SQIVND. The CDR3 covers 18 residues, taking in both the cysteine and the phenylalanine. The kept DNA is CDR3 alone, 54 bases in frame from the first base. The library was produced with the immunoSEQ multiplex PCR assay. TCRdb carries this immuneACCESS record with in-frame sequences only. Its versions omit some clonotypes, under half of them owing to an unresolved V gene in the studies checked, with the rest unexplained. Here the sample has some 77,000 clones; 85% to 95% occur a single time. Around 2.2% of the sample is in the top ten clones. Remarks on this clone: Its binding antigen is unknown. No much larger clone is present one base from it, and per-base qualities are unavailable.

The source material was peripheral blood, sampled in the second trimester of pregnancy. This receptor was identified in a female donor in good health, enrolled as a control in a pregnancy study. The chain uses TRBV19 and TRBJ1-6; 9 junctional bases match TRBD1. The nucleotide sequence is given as TGTGCCAGTTGCCACAGTCCGGGACAGGGTTCCTATAATTCACCCCTCCACTTT. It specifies CASCHSPGQGSYNSPLHF.